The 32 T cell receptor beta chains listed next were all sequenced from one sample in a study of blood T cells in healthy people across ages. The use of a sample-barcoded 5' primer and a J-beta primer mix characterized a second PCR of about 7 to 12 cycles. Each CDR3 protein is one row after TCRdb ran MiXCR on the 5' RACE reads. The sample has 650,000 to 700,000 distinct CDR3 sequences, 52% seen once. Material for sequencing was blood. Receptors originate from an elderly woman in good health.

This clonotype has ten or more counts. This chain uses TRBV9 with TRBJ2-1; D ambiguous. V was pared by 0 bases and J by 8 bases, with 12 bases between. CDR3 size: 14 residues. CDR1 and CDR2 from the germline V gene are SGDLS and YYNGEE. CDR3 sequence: CASSVARKGHEQFF. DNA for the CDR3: TGTGCCAGCAGCGTAGCTCGTAAGGGTCATGAGCAGTTCTTC.

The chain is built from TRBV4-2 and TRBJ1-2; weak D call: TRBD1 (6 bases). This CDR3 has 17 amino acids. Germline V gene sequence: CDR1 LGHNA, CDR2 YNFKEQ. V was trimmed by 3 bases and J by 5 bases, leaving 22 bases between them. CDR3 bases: TGTGCCAGCAGCCAGACCCGATTGGGGGGGCTAACTTATGGCTACACCTTC. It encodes CASSQTRLGGLTYGYTF.

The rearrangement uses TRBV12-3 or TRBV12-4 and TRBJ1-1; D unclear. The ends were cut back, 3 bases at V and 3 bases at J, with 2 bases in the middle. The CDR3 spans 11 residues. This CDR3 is CASSFDTEAFF. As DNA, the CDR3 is TGTGCCAGCAGTTTTGACACTGAAGCTTTCTTT.

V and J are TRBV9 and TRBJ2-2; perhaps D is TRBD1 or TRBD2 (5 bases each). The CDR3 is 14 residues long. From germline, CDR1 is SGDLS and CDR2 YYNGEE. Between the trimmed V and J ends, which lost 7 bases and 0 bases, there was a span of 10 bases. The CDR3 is CASGGGANTGELFF. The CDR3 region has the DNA TGTGCCAGCGGGGGTGGCGCGAACACCGGGGAGCTGTTTTTT. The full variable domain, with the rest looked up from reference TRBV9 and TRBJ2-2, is DSGVTQTPKHLITATGQRVTLRCSPRSGDLSVYWYQQSLDQGLQFLIQYYNGEERAKGNILERFSAQQFPDLHSELNLSSLELGDSALYFCASGGGANTGELFFGEGSRLTVL.

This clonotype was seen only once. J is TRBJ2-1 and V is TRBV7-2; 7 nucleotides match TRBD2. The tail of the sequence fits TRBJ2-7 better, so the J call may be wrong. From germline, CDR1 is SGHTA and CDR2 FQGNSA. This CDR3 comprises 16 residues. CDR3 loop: CASSGRGGSSYNEQYF. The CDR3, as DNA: TGTGCCAGCAGCGGGCGGGGAGGGAGCTCCTACAATGAGCAGTACTTC.

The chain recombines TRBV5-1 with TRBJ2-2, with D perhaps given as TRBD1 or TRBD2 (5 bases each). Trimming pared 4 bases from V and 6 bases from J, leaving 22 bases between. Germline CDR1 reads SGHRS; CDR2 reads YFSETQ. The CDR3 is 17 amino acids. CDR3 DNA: TGCGCCAGCAGCGGGGACCGGACCTCGATATATCCCGGGGAGCTGTTTTTT. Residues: CASSGDRTSIYPGELFF.

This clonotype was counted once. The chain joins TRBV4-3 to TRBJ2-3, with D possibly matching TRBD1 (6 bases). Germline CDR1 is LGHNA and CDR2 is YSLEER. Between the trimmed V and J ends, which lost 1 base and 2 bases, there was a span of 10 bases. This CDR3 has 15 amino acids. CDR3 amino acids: CASSQVRGNTDTQYF. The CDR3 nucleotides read TGCGCCAGCAGCCAAGTCAGGGGCAACACAGATACGCAGTATTTT.

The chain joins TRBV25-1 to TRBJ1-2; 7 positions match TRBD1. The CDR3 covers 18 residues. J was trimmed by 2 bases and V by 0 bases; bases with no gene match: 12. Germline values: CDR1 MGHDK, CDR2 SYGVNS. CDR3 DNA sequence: TGTGCCAGCAGTGAATATGTCGGGAAAGACAGGGCCAACTATGGCTACACCTTC. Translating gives CASSEYVGKDRANYGYTF.

Here the CDR3 reads CAILPGPVGHEQYF. The CDR3, as DNA: TGTGCCATCCTCCCGGGACCTGTGGGTCATGAGCAGTACTTC. J is TRBJ2-5 and V is TRBV10-3; either TRBD1 or TRBD2 may fit D (5 bases each). Germline V gene lookup returns CDR1 ENHRY and CDR2 SYGVKD. V was trimmed by 8 bases and J by 11 bases, leaving 24 bases between them. The CDR3 runs to 14 residues.

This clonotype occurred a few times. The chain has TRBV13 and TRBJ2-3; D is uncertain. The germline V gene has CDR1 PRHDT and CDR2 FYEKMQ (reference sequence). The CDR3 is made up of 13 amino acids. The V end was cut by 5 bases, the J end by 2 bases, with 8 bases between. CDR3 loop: CASSAAVTDTQYF. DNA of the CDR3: TGTGCCAGCAGCGCGGCAGTCACAGATACGCAGTATTTT.

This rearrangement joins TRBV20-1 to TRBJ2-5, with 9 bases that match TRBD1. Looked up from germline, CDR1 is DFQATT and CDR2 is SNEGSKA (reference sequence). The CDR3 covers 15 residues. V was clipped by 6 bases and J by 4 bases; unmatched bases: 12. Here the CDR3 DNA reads TGCAGTGCCGGACAGGGACAGGGTCTAAGAGAGACCCAGTACTTC. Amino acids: CSAGQGQGLRETQYF.

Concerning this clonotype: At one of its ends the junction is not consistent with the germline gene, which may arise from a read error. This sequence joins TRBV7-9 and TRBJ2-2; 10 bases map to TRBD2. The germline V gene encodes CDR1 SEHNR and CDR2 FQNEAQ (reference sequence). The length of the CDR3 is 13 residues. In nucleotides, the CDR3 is TGTGCCAGCAGCTTAGGCCTAGCGGGGGTGCTGTTTTTT. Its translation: CASSLGLAGVLFF.

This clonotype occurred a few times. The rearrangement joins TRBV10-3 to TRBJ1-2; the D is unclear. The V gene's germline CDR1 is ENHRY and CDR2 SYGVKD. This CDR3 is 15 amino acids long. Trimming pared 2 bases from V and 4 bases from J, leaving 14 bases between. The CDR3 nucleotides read TGTGCCATCAGTGAGCCTAGGACGCCGGGCTATGGCTACACCTTC. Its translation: CAISEPRTPGYGYTF.

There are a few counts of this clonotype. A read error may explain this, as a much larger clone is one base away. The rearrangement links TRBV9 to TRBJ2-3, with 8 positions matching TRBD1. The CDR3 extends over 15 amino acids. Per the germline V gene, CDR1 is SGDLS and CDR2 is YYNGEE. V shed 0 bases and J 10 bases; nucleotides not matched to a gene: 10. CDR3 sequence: CASSVGGQAPRAQYF. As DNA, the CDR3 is TGTGCCAGCAGCGTAGGGGGACAGGCCCCACGCGCGCAGTATTTT.

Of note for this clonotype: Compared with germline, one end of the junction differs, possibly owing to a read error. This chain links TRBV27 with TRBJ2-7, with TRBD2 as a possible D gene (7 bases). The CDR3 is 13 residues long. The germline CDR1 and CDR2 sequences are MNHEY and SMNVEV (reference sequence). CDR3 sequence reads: CASSLVGGHDQYF. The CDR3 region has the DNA TGTGCCAGCAGTTTGGTGGGGGGGCACGACCAGTACTTC.

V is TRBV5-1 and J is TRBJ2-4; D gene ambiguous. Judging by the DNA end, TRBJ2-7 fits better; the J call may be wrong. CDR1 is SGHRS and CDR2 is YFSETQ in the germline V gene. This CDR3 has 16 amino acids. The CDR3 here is CASSLGSAARAYEQYF. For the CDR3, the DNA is TGCGCCAGCAGCTTGGGATCGGCAGCCCGCGCCTACGAGCAGTACTTC.

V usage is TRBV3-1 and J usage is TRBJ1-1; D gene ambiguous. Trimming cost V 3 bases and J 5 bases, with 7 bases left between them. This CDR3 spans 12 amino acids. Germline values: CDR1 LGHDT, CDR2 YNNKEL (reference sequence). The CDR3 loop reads CASSHLGTEAFF. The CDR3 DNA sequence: TGTGCCAGCAGCCATTTGGGGACTGAAGCTTTCTTT.

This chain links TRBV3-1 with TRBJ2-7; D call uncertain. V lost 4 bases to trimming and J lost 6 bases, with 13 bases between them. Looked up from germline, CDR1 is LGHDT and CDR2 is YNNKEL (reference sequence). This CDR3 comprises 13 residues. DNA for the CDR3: TGTGCCAGCAGCCTCGGAGCGTCGAGCGAGCAGTACTTC. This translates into CASSLGASSEQYF.

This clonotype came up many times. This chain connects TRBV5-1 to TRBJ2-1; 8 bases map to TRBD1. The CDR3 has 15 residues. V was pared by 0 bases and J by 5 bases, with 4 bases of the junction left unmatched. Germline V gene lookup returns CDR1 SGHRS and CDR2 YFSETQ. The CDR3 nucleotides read TGCGCCAGCAGCTTGGCGCCAGGGGGCCACAATGAGCAGTTCTTC. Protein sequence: CASSLAPGGHNEQFF.

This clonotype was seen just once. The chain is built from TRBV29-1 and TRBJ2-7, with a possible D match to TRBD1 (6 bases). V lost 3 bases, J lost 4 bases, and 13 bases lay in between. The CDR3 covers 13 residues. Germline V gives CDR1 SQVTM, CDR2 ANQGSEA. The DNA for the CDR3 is TGCAGCGTTGAGACAGGAAAAGGTTACGAGCAGTACTTC. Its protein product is CSVETGKGYEQYF.

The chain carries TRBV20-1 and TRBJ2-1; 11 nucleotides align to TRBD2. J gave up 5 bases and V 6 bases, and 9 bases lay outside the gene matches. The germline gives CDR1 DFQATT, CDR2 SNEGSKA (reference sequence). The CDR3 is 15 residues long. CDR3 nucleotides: TGCAGTGCCAAGCCGGGACTAGCGGCGAACAATGAGCAGTTCTTC. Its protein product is CSAKPGLAANNEQFF.

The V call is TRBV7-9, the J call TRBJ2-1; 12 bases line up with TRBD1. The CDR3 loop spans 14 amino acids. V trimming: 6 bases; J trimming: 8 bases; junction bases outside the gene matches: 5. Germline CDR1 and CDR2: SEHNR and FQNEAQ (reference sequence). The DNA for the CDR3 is TGTGCCAGCAGTCCGGGACAGGGGGCGCATGAGCAGTTCTTC. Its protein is CASSPGQGAHEQFF.

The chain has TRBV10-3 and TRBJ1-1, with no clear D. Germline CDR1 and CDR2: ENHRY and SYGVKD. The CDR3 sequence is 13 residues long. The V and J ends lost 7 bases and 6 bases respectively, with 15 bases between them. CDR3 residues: CAITRTSGAEAFF. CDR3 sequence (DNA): TGTGCCATCACCCGGACCTCTGGGGCTGAAGCTTTCTTT.

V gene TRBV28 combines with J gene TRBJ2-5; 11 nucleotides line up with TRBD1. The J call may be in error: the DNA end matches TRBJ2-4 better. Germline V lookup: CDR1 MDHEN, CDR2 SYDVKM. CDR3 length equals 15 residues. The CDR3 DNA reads TGTGCCAGCAGTTTCAACCGGGACAGGGGGAACATTCAGTACTTC. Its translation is CASSFNRDRGNIQYF.

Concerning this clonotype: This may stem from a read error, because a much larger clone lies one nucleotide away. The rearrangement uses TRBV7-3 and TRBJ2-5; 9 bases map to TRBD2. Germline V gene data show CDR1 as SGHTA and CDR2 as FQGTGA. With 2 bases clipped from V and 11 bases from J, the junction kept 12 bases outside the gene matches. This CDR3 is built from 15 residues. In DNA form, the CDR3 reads TGTGCCAGCAGCTTACTTGCGGGAGGGTTCAATGAGCAGTACTTC. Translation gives CASSLLAGGFNEQYF.

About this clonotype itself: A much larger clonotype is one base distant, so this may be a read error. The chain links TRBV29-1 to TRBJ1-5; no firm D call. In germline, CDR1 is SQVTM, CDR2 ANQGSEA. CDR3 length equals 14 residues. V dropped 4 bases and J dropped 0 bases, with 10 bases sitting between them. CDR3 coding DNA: TGCAGCGTTGGAGATGGAAGTAGCAATCAGCCCCAGCATTTT. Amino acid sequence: CSVGDGSSNQPQHF.

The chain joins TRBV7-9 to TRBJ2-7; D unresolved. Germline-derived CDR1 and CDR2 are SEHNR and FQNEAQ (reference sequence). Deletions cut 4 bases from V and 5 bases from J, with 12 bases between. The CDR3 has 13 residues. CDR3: CASSSYLVDEQYF. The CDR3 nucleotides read TGTGCCAGCAGCTCTTATCTGGTCGACGAGCAGTACTTC.

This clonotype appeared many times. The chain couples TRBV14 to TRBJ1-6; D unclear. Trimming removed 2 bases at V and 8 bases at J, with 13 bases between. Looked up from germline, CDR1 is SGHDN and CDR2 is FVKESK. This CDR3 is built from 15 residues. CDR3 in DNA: TGTGCCAGCAGCCAACACCCCATCCTATATTCACCCCTCCACTTT. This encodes CASSQHPILYSPLHF. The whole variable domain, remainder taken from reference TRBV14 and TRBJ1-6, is EAGVTQFPSHSVIEKGQTVTLRCDPISGHDNLYWYRRVMGKEIKFLLHFVKESKQDESGMPNNRFLAERTGGTYSTLKVQPAELEDSGVYFCASSQHPILYSPLHFGNGTRLTVT.

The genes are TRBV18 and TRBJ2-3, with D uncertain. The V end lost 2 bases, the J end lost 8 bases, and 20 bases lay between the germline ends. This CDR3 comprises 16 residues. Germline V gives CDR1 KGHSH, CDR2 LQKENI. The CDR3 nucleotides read TGTGCCAGCTCACCAAGGGTAGTAGAGGAAAGAGGTACGCAGTATTTT. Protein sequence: CASSPRVVEERGTQYF.

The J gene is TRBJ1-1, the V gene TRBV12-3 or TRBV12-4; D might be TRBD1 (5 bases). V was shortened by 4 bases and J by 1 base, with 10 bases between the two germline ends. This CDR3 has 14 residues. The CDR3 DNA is TGTGCCAGCAGTTGGGGACTCCCGAACACTGAAGCTTTCTTT. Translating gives CASSWGLPNTEAFF.

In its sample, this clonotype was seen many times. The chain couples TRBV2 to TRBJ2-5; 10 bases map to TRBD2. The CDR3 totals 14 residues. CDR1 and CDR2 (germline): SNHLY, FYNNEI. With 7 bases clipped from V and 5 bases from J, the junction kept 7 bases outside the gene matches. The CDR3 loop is CASTFGLADETQYF. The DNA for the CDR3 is TGTGCCAGCACCTTCGGACTAGCGGATGAGACCCAGTACTTC.

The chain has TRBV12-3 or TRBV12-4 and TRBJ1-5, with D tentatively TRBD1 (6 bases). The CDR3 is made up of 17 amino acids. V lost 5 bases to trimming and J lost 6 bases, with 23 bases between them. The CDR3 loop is CASSLFDGGGKGQPQHF. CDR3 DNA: TGTGCCAGCAGTCTCTTTGACGGAGGGGGAAAAGGTCAGCCCCAGCATTTT.